The subject of this entry is one T cell receptor beta chain. There are 14 residues in the CDR3. Looked up from germline, CDR1 is SGHKS and CDR2 is YYEKEE (reference sequence). Trimming at V came to 1 base and at J to 6 bases, leaving 5 bases not matched to a gene. The data are from a study of blood T cell repertoires in COVID-19. Study-level information: COVID-19 samples, acute and convalescent, were from the United States, Italy and Spain. PBMCs, B-cell-depleted T cells, or T cells provided the cDNA or gDNA that made up the material.

Per the original methods: Nucleated cell number was recorded as an estimate derived from reference gene primer amplification. Here immunoSEQ multiplex PCR was the method, and the copy in TCRdb shows in-frame clones only, minus some. V and J calls and clone size come straight from that table; D and trimming were deduced from the DNA. The data contain around 320,000 clones, roughly 90% of them singletons. This TCR came from a man between 18 and 29 years old with active or convalescent COVID-19. Source material: peripheral blood. The genes are TRBV5-5 and TRBJ1-1; 8 bases match TRBD1. This CDR3 reads CASSLRQGIAEAFF. For the CDR3, the DNA is TGTGCCAGCAGCTTGCGACAGGGGATCGCTGAAGCTTTCTTT.